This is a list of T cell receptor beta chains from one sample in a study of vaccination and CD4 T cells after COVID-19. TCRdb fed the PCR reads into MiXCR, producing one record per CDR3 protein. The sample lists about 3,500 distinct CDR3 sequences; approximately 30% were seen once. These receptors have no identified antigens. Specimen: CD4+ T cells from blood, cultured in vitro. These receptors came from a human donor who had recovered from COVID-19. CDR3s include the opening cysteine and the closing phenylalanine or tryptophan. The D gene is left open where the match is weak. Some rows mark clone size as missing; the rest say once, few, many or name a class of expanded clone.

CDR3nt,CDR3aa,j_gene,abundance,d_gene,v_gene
TGTGCCAGTGGGGACAGGGAGGCAGAGACCCAGTACTTC,CASGDREAETQYF,TRBJ2-5,few,TRBD1,TRBV2
TGTGCCAGCAGCCCACTAGCGGGGCCCAGGCAGTACTTC,CASSPLAGPRQYF,TRBJ2-7,few,TRBD2,TRBV2
TGTGCCAGCAGCTTAGCTCGGGTATTTACTAGCGGACAAAACACAGATACGCAGTATTTT,CASSLARVFTSGQNTDTQYF,TRBJ2-3,few,TRBD2,TRBV7-2
TGCGCCAGCAGCTTGGGCTCCCGGGGGAGGCCCTATAATTCACCCCTCCACTTT,CASSLGSRGRPYNSPLHF,TRBJ1-6,few,.,TRBV5-1
TGCAGTGCCCAGGGACCCCACGGTAACACAGATACGCAGTATTTT,CSAQGPHGNTDTQYF,TRBJ2-3,medium-sized,.,TRBV20-1
TGTGCCACCAGCAGGGGAGAGGGAATAATGGGCTACACCTTC,CATSRGEGIMGYTF,TRBJ1-2,large,.,TRBV15
TGTGCCAGCCGAGGATTCACTGAAGCTTTCTTT,CASRGFTEAFF,TRBJ1-1,few,.,TRBV25-1
TGTGCCACCAGTGATTTGCCACTAGCGGAGACCCAGTACTTC,CATSDLPLAETQYF,TRBJ2-5,.,TRBD2,TRBV24-1
TGCGCCAGCAGCCAATCCGGTGGGATGAGGCAGCCCCAGCATTTT,CASSQSGGMRQPQHF,TRBJ1-5,few,.,TRBV4-1
TGTGCCAGCAGCCTGGTTCTGGACAGGGACGACGAGCAGTACTTC,CASSLVLDRDDEQYF,TRBJ2-7,few,TRBD1,TRBV12-3/TRBV12-4
TGTGCCAGTAGTATAGCGGGCGGGGTAGAGACCCAGTACTTC,CASSIAGGVETQYF,TRBJ2-5,.,.,TRBV19
TGTGCCTGGAGCCGGGACGGGGGTGGCACTGAAGCTTTCTTT,CAWSRDGGGTEAFF,TRBJ1-1,few,.,TRBV30
TGCAGCGTTGAATCTTCAGTTCTAGAAGCTTTCTTT,CSVESSVLEAFF,TRBJ1-1,.,.,TRBV29-1
TGTGCCAGTAGAGTCATCGCCGGACACCGTAGGACTGAAGCTTTCTTT,CASRVIAGHRRTEAFF,TRBJ1-1,few,.,TRBV19
TGTGCCAGCAGCTTAAAGGTACAGACGAACACTGAAGCTTTCTTT,CASSLKVQTNTEAFF,TRBJ1-1,medium-sized,.,TRBV11-2
TGTGCCAGCAGCTTGGGTCGCGAGGGGGCGCATGATGGCTACACCTTC,CASSLGREGAHDGYTF,TRBJ1-2,.,.,TRBV21-1
TGCGCCAGCAGCCAAGAGTTAAGAGCAAATGAAAAACTGTTTTTT,CASSQELRANEKLFF,TRBJ1-4,.,.,TRBV4-1
TGTGCCAGCAGCCTAGATGGGGGTACCTACAATGAGCAGTTCTTC,CASSLDGGTYNEQFF,TRBJ2-1,.,.,TRBV7-3
TGTGCCTGGAAACCGGATTACTACAATGAGCAGTTCTTC,CAWKPDYYNEQFF,TRBJ2-1,few,.,TRBV30
TGTGCCAGCAGCCTAGGACAGGGCTTCACCTACGAGCAGTACTTC,CASSLGQGFTYEQYF,TRBJ2-7,.,TRBD1,TRBV6-1
TGCGCCAGCAGTGAGTCCAACCGGTCCTGGGGCTACACCTTC,CASSESNRSWGYTF,TRBJ1-2,.,.,TRBV10-1
TGTGCCAGCAGTGAGAGGGATGGTGGGGAGCAGTACTTC,CASSERDGGEQYF,TRBJ2-7,few,.,TRBV12-3/TRBV12-4
TGCGCCAGCAGCTTGGCCGGACAGGACTATGGCTACACCTTC,CASSLAGQDYGYTF,TRBJ1-2,few,TRBD1,TRBV5-1
TGCGCCAGCAAGGGGGAGTATGAGCAGTTCTTC,CASKGEYEQFF,TRBJ2-1,.,.,TRBV5-1